One and the same sample provided the 17 T cell receptor beta chains below, sequenced in a study of shared clonotypes between healthy human individuals. Profiled with immunoSEQ multiplex PCR; TCRdb holds only in-frame clones, not every one. The table lists more than 1,200,000 clones, around 98.5% of them singletons. The sample taken for sequencing was naive CD4+ T cells sorted from blood. Subset in this sample: CD45RA+ positively selected. These receptors originate from a man between 25 and 39 years old in good health.

This chain uses TRBV7-9 with TRBJ2-7; D is perhaps TRBD1 (5 bases). The V gene lost 3 bases and the J gene lost 2 bases, with 11 bases spanning the gap. Looked up from germline, CDR1 is SEHNR and CDR2 is FQNEAQ (reference sequence). The CDR3 is made up of 14 amino acids. Here the CDR3 reads CASSLTEPPYEQYF. The CDR3 DNA is TGTGCCAGCAGCTTGACAGAGCCTCCCTACGAGCAGTACTTC.

This sequence joins TRBV18 and TRBJ2-7, with 12 bases matching TRBD1. CDR3 length: 15 amino acids. V lost 2 bases, J lost 5 bases, and 4 bases stayed unmatched. The V gene's germline CDR1 is KGHSH and CDR2 LQKENI. CDR3 protein: CASSPMGQGAHEQYF. CDR3 sequence (DNA): TGTGCCAGCTCACCAATGGGACAGGGGGCCCACGAGCAGTACTTC.

The V call is TRBV18, the J call TRBJ1-5; the D gene is possibly TRBD1 (6 bases). V was cut by 1 base and J by 4 bases, with 11 bases left in between. This CDR3 is 15 amino acids long. Germline assignment: CDR1 KGHSH and CDR2 LQKENI. The CDR3 DNA is TGTGCCAGCTCACCACTTGGCAGGGGAAATCAGCCCCAGCATTTT. It translates to CASSPLGRGNQPQHF.

With respect to this clone: Other DNA sequences in the sample encode the same CDR3. V gene TRBV7-9 combines with J gene TRBJ1-1; D remains ambiguous. This CDR3 contains 14 residues. With 3 bases removed from V and 0 bases from J, the gap between germline ends came to 8 bases. Germline V gives CDR1 SEHNR, CDR2 FQNEAQ (reference sequence). The CDR3 is CASSLPLMNTEAFF. Here the CDR3 DNA reads TGTGCCAGCAGCTTGCCTCTTATGAACACTGAAGCTTTCTTT.

The chain carries TRBV9 and TRBJ2-7, with D uncertain. The germline V gene has CDR1 SGDLS and CDR2 YYNGEE. This CDR3 region has 15 residues. The germline V and J ends were trimmed by 0 bases and 0 bases, with 10 bases remaining between them. The CDR3 protein is CASSVGAVFSYEQYF. The CDR3, as DNA: TGTGCCAGCAGCGTAGGGGCAGTCTTCTCCTACGAGCAGTACTTC.

This sequence joins TRBV15 and TRBJ2-3; D gene ambiguous. This CDR3 is built from 13 residues. The V gene's germline CDR1 is LNHNV and CDR2 YYDKDF (reference sequence). V was trimmed by 1 base and J by 1 base, leaving 3 bases between them. Here the CDR3 reads CATSRGRTDTQYF. The DNA for the CDR3 is TGTGCCACCAGCAGAGGACGCACAGATACGCAGTATTTT.

The chain couples TRBV18 to TRBJ2-1, with TRBD2 as a possible D gene (6 bases). Germline V gene data show CDR1 as KGHSH and CDR2 as LQKENI. V lost 6 bases and J 6 bases, leaving 21 bases between the germline ends. The CDR3 runs 16 residues. CDR3 sequence (DNA): TGTGCCAGCTCCCCAAAGGGAGGAACTACTAGCAATGAGCAGTTCTTC. Amino acids: CASSPKGGTTSNEQFF.

The chain uses TRBV2 and TRBJ2-5, with D maybe TRBD1 (6 bases). The CDR3 is made up of 16 amino acids. The V end lost 8 bases, the J end lost 3 bases, and 22 bases lay between the germline ends. Per the germline V gene, CDR1 is SNHLY and CDR2 is FYNNEI. CDR3 nucleotides: TGTGCCAGCGCTGAGCCATTTCGGGACATAAAAGAGACCCAGTACTTC. It codes for CASAEPFRDIKETQYF. Based on the CDR3 plus reference TRBV2 and TRBJ2-5, the full variable domain is EPEVTQTPSHQVTQMGQEVILRCVPISNHLYFYWYRQILGQKVEFLVSFYNNEISEKSEIFDDQFSVERPDGSNFTLKIRSTKLEDSAMYFCASAEPFRDIKETQYFGPGTRLLVL.

The CDR3 region is CASSQFALNQPQHF. The CDR3 DNA sequence: TGCGCCAGCAGCCAATTCGCCTTAAATCAGCCCCAGCATTTT. The chain is built from TRBV4-1 and TRBJ1-5; no clear D. This CDR3 region has 14 residues. Trimming took 2 bases from V and 4 from J, leaving 9 bases between them. CDR1 and CDR2 (germline): MGHRA, YSYEKL.

The V call is TRBV5-1, the J call TRBJ2-2; D is unclear. V lost 4 bases and J lost 5, with 15 bases in between. From germline, CDR1 is SGHRS and CDR2 YFSETQ. This CDR3 contains 15 residues. The CDR3 loop reads CASSPEGLGTGELFF. DNA for the CDR3: TGCGCCAGCAGCCCGGAAGGCCTTGGAACCGGGGAGCTGTTTTTT.

This clone was recorded once. V gene TRBV5-4 combines with J gene TRBJ2-3; the match to TRBD2 covers 11 bases. Germline CDR1 reads SGHNT; CDR2 reads YYREEE (reference sequence). V was pared by 6 bases and J by 3 bases, with 9 bases of the junction left unmatched. The CDR3 has 16 residues. The CDR3 nucleotides are TGTGCCAGCATAAATACGACTAGCGGGAAGACAGATACGCAGTATTTT. Amino acids: CASINTTSGKTDTQYF.

The chain recombines TRBV7-2 with TRBJ1-2, with a tentative D call TRBD1 (5 bases). V lost 6 bases to trimming and J lost 7 bases, with 15 bases between them. CDR1 is SGHTA and CDR2 is FQGNSA in the germline V gene. The CDR3 runs 13 residues. The CDR3 region is CASRPVGGRGYTF. For the CDR3, the DNA is TGTGCCAGCAGACCCGTCGGGGGACGTGGCTACACCTTC.

The chain links TRBV21-1 to TRBJ2-1; the DNA was not used to check the table's D call, TRBD2. TRBV21-1 is a known pseudogene. The CDR3 covers 17 residues. In DNA form, the CDR3 reads TGTGCCAGCAGCAAAGTTGCGCGGGAGCCCACCGGAGGTGAGCAGTTCTTC. This encodes CASSKVAREPTGGEQFF.

V and J are TRBV11-2 and TRBJ2-3, with 10 positions matching TRBD2. This CDR3 region has 15 residues. Germline CDR1 is SGHAT and CDR2 is FQNNGV. After removal of 6 bases from V and 4 bases from J, the junction contained 7 bases not matched to a gene. The CDR3 loop reads CASRQSGRAADTQYF. For the CDR3, the DNA is TGTGCCAGCAGACAAAGCGGGAGGGCAGCAGATACGCAGTATTTT.

Note on this clone: The sample contains more than one DNA sequence encoding this CDR3. V and J are TRBV6-5 and TRBJ2-3, with no clear D. The CDR3 is made up of 13 amino acids. Trimming took 2 bases from V and 4 from J, leaving 7 bases between them. Germline CDR1 and CDR2: MNHEY and SVGAGI. The CDR3 region is CASSYIGADTQYF. The CDR3 DNA reads as TGTGCCAGCAGTTACATCGGCGCAGATACGCAGTATTTT.

With respect to this clone: In the same sample, other DNA sequences code for this CDR3. The chain is built from TRBV9 and TRBJ2-7; possibly TRBD1 or TRBD2 for D (5 bases each). Deletions cut 2 bases from V and 2 bases from J, with 11 bases between. This CDR3 has 14 amino acids. In germline, CDR1 is SGDLS, CDR2 YYNGEE. The CDR3 loop is CASSVGTEAYEQYF. CDR3 nucleotide sequence: TGTGCCAGCAGCGTCGGGACGGAAGCCTACGAGCAGTACTTC.

This chain uses TRBV4-1 with TRBJ1-2; D is unclear. This CDR3 has 11 residues. V was cut by 0 bases and J by 8 bases, with 4 bases left in between. In germline, CDR1 is MGHRA, CDR2 YSYEKL. The CDR3 DNA reads TGCGCCAGCAGCCAAGAGTCCGGCTACACCTTC. It is translated as CASSQESGYTF.